Detailed here is one T cell receptor (beta chain). The antigen remains undetermined. This sample is drawn from a study of shared clonotypes between healthy human individuals. CD45RO negativity and positive selection for CCR7 defined naive CD8 cells, a population that excluded terminally differentiated effector memory CD45RA+ cells. The genomic DNA of each subset was split evenly across several immunoSEQ plates. Libraries were prepared by immunoSEQ multiplex PCR; TCRdb keeps only in-frame clonotypes and omits some of them. The sample includes a few million clones, 85% to 95% of them seen just once. General observations from the study: Against clonotypes common to all four donors, non-shared ones had lower generation probabilities.

The clonotype comes from a man between 18 and 29 years old in good health. Some clones in this sample may be carry-over from other donors' samples. The sequenced material came from naive CD8+ T cells from PBMCs.

CDR3 amino acids: CASSYDPGDLISYEQYF. DNA for the CDR3: TGCGCCAGCAGCTATGACCCGGGGGACTTAATTTCCTACGAGCAGTACTTC. The chain joins TRBV5-1 to TRBJ2-7, with D possibly TRBD2 on 6 matching bases. Trimming took off 3 bases at V and 1 base at J, with 20 bases between the two ends. CDR3 length: 17 amino acids. The germline CDR1 and CDR2 sequences are SGHRS and YFSETQ.